This is a list of T cell receptor beta chains from one sample in a study of a mutant IDH1 vaccine in newly diagnosed glioma. No antigens are known for them. Clones were sequenced by immunoSEQ multiplex PCR, and TCRdb holds only the in-frame ones, with some missing. Found here are 52,000 or so clones, roughly 80% of them singletons; the top ten hold more than 5.5%. The sample consisted of PBMCs, taken from a glioma patient whose treatment included an IDH1 peptide vaccine. The receptors were sampled from a man between 40 and 49 years old with glioma. Both conserved end residues are part of each CDR3. The order of the fields is clone size, J gene, D gene, V gene, CDR3 protein, CDR3 DNA. A D gene is named only where the DNA matches it firmly. Only part of the rows carry a size: once, few, many, or a class if the clone is expanded.

>.|TRBJ2-2|.|TRBV5-1
CASSEGTTGELFF
TGCGCCAGCAGCGAGGGGACCACCGGGGAGCTGTTTTTT
>.|TRBJ1-2|.|TRBV5-4
CASSLEAGNYGYTF
TGTGCCAGCAGCTTGGAGGCGGGGAACTATGGCTACACCTTC
>once|TRBJ1-1|.|TRBV5-1
CASSRASGYRTEAFF
TGCGCCAGCAGCCGGGCGTCAGGGTATCGTACTGAAGCTTTCTTT
>.|TRBJ1-5|.|TRBV6-5
CASRPGGGNQPQHF
TGTGCCAGCAGGCCGGGGGGCGGCAATCAGCCCCAGCATTTT
>once|TRBJ2-3|.|TRBV30
CAWSTLTGAGTDTQYF
TGTGCCTGGAGTACCCTCACTGGCGCGGGCACAGATACGCAGTATTTT
>.|TRBJ2-2|.|TRBV6-5
CASSQSPALTGELFF
TGTGCCAGCAGTCAGTCTCCCGCCCTCACCGGGGAGCTGTTTTTT
>.|TRBJ1-3|.|TRBV30
CAWRIDGHSGNTIYF
TGTGCCTGGAGAATTGACGGACACTCTGGAAACACCATATATTTT
>.|TRBJ2-2|TRBD1|TRBV2
CASSTDRGRWELFF
TGTGCCAGCAGTACGGACAGGGGGCGATGGGAGCTGTTTTTT
>once|TRBJ1-4|.|TRBV2
CASRGDVDGEKLFF
TGTGCCAGCAGGGGGGACGTGGACGGTGAAAAACTGTTTTTT
>.|TRBJ1-4|.|TRBV7-9
CASSLAGGEKLFF
TGTGCCAGCAGCTTAGCAGGGGGAGAAAAACTGTTTTTT
>.|TRBJ2-7|.|TRBV12-5
CASGLVREQYF
TGTGCTAGTGGTTTGGTCAGGGAGCAGTACTTC
>.|TRBJ2-3|TRBD2|TRBV10-2
CASSGWSSGGTDTQYF
TGCGCCAGCAGTGGATGGTCCAGCGGGGGCACAGATACGCAGTATTTT
>once|TRBJ1-2|.|TRBV30
CAWSPSGYGYTF
TGTGCCTGGAGCCCCTCAGGATATGGCTACACCTTC
>.|TRBJ1-6|.|TRBV30
CAWSGLGQTNSPLHF
TGTGCCTGGAGCGGATTAGGACAGACTAATTCACCCCTCCACTTT
>.|TRBJ2-7|.|TRBV4-1
CASSLVGRDYEQYF
TGCGCCAGCTCTTTGGTAGGGCGGGACTACGAGCAGTACTTC